This T cell receptor beta chain derives from a study of cytomegalovirus exposure and HLA in healthy donors. PCR employed 60 Vbeta and 13 Jbeta primers. The repertoire was sequenced with immunoSEQ multiplex PCR; TCRdb's copy has only in-frame clones and lacks some. Here the sample spans about 150,000 clones, around 84% being singletons. Whole-study findings and limits: Researchers reported that three CMV-associated chains were confirmed in vitro as CMV antigen-specific.

Details on this clone: Its target is not known.

This CDR3 is 14 amino acids long. Trimming cost V 0 bases and J 8 bases; bases outside gene matches: 3. Germline lookup yields CDR1 SGDLS and CDR2 YYNGEE. The sequenced sample consisted of PBMCs. V usage is TRBV9 and J usage is TRBJ2-1, with TRBD2 matching over 9 bases. The sequence derives from a woman aged 18-35 years in good health and CMV-seronegative. In DNA, the CDR3 is TGTGCCAGCAGCGTAGGACTAGCGGATTATGAGCAGTTCTTC. The encoded protein is CASSVGLADYEQFF.